The 17 T cell receptor beta chains presented below share a single source sample, sequenced in a study of blood T cells in healthy people across ages. Together with a sample-barcoded 5' primer, a J-beta primer mix was included in a second PCR lasting roughly 6 to 12 cycles. TCRdb re-called the 5' RACE reads with MiXCR, one entry per CDR3 protein. The sample records roughly 800,000 distinct CDR3 sequences, roughly 64% being singletons. Sequencing input: blood. The receptors come from a man aged 25-45 years in good health.

This sequence joins TRBV4-3 and TRBJ2-7; 7 bases align to TRBD1. V trimming: 3 bases; J trimming: 0 bases; junction bases outside the gene matches: 5. From germline, CDR1 is LGHNA and CDR2 YSLEER. The CDR3 has 15 amino acids. CDR3 nucleotides: TGCGCCAGCAGCCACAGACAGGGAGACTCCTACGAGCAGTACTTC. As protein: CASSHRQGDSYEQYF.

In its sample, this clonotype was seen a few times. The rearrangement uses TRBV6-2 or TRBV6-3 and TRBJ2-1; D is tentatively TRBD1 or TRBD2 (7 bases each). The ends were cut back, 6 bases at V and 8 bases at J, with 14 bases in the middle. Germline lookup yields CDR1 MNHEY and CDR2 SVGEGT. The CDR3 is 13 residues long. In DNA form, the CDR3 reads TGTGCCAGCAGCACTGGGAGGGGGCATGAGCAGTTCTTC. It specifies CASSTGRGHEQFF.

The chain combines TRBV6-5 with TRBJ1-6; D is unclear. V lost 10 bases to trimming and J lost 7 bases, with 14 bases between them. Germline-derived CDR1 and CDR2 are MNHEY and SVGAGI. The CDR3 covers 13 residues. The CDR3 reads CATAAGRNSPLHF. The CDR3 DNA is TGTGCCACTGCGGCAGGCAGGAATTCACCCCTCCACTTT.

This clonotype was counted a single time. This chain joins TRBV20-1 and TRBJ2-7; D unclear. CDR3 length: 11 amino acids. V lost 0 bases to trimming and J lost 7 bases, with 7 bases between them. Germline V gene lookup returns CDR1 DFQATT and CDR2 SNEGSKA (reference sequence). The CDR3 spells CSARDYNEQYF. The CDR3 bases are TGCAGTGCTAGAGACTACAATGAGCAGTACTTC.

The chain joins TRBV3-1 to TRBJ1-1; no clear D. Germline V gene data show CDR1 as LGHDT and CDR2 as YNNKEL (reference sequence). This CDR3 has 12 residues. The ends were cut back, 5 bases at V and 4 bases at J, with 8 bases in the middle. CDR3 bases: TGTGCCAGCAGCAATATGGGCACTGAAGCTTTCTTT. Protein: CASSNMGTEAFF. The full variable domain, its missing parts supplied by reference TRBV3-1 and TRBJ1-1, is DTAVSQTPKYLVTQMGNDKSIKCEQNLGHDTMYWYKQDSKKFLKIMFSYNNKELIINETVPNRFSPKSPDKAHLNLHINSLELGDSAVYFCASSNMGTEAFFGQGTRLTVV.

The chain combines TRBV30 with TRBJ1-4, with D unresolved. Germline assignment: CDR1 GTSNPN and CDR2 SVGIG (reference sequence). This CDR3 is 14 amino acids long. V was pared by 0 bases and J by 10 bases, with 15 bases between. The CDR3 sequence: CAWSVAGFQRKLFF. CDR3 coding DNA: TGTGCCTGGAGTGTAGCGGGGTTCCAGCGAAAACTGTTTTTT.

The chain has TRBV4-2 and TRBJ2-4, with D tentatively TRBD2 (5 bases). V dropped 0 bases and J dropped 0 bases, with 9 bases sitting between them. This CDR3 is built from 16 residues. Germline CDR1 reads LGHNA; CDR2 reads YNFKEQ. The CDR3 spells CASSQEDLLAKNIQYF. In DNA form, the CDR3 reads TGTGCCAGCAGCCAAGAGGACTTACTAGCCAAAAACATTCAGTACTTC.

The chain recombines TRBV7-2 with TRBJ2-3; possible D gene TRBD2, 5 bases. CDR1 is SGHTA and CDR2 is FQGNSA in the germline V gene. CDR3 length: 16 residues. Trimming took 5 bases from V and 6 from J, leaving 21 bases between them. The CDR3 reads CASSRTAPEAWDTQYF. In DNA form, the CDR3 reads TGTGCCAGCAGCCGCACCGCCCCGGAGGCTTGGGATACGCAGTATTTT.

This clonotype was observed many times. This chain's CDR3 is CASSLAGGSYEQYF. CDR3 DNA: TGTGCCAGCAGCCTAGCGGGGGGGTCCTACGAGCAGTACTTC. The gene calls are TRBV12-3 or TRBV12-4 and TRBJ2-7; 12 positions agree with TRBD2. V lost 6 bases, J lost 1 base, and 1 base stayed unmatched. CDR3 length: 14 residues.

The DNA for the CDR3 is TGCAGTGCTAGCTCTGTTTCCCACTACGAGCAGTACTTC. Translation: CSASSVSHYEQYF. The J gene is TRBJ2-7, the V gene TRBV20-1; no clear D. V dropped 3 bases and J dropped 3 bases, with 12 bases sitting between them. The CDR3 spans 13 residues. The germline gives CDR1 DFQATT, CDR2 SNEGSKA (reference sequence).

The chain couples TRBV6-2 or TRBV6-3 to TRBJ1-1, with no clear D. In germline, CDR1 is MNHEY, CDR2 SVGEGT. The CDR3 contains 12 residues. V gave up 4 bases and J gave up 6 bases, with 9 bases separating them. The CDR3 loop is CASSSLSAEAFF. DNA of the CDR3: TGTGCCAGCAGTTCACTATCGGCTGAAGCTTTCTTT.

The genes are TRBV20-1 and TRBJ2-5; 7 bases are shared with TRBD2. CDR1 DFQATT and CDR2 SNEGSKA come from the germline V gene (reference sequence). CDR3 size: 15 residues. V lost 8 bases and J lost 2; bases outside the gene matches: 14. Here the CDR3 reads CSNEALWGGQETQYF. For the CDR3, the DNA is TGCAGTAACGAGGCCCTGTGGGGGGGACAAGAGACCCAGTACTTC.

The chain employs TRBV18 and TRBJ2-7; 12 positions match TRBD2. The CDR3 runs 17 residues. V dropped 2 bases and J dropped 3; count of bases not matched to a gene: 8. The germline V gene has CDR1 KGHSH and CDR2 LQKENI. The CDR3 sequence: CASSPNPSGRAGYEQYF. The CDR3 coding sequence is TGTGCCAGCTCACCAAATCCTAGCGGGAGGGCCGGCTACGAGCAGTACTTC.

The genes are TRBV6-2 or TRBV6-3 and TRBJ2-3; D may match TRBD1 or TRBD2 (5 bases each). In germline, CDR1 is MNHEY, CDR2 SVGEGT. Trimming shortened V by 0 bases and J by 2 bases, and 12 bases separated the two germline ends. The CDR3 sequence is 16 residues long. This CDR3 reads CASSYSGRPPTDTQYF. CDR3 nucleotide sequence: TGTGCCAGCAGTTACTCGGGACGTCCTCCCACAGATACGCAGTATTTT.

The chain carries TRBV6-1 and TRBJ2-3; D is uncertain. Trimming took 4 bases from V and 2 from J, leaving 7 bases between them. The V gene's germline CDR1 is MNHNS and CDR2 SASEGT. This CDR3 region has 13 residues. CDR3 sequence (DNA): TGTGCCAGCAGTGGAATAAACACAGATACGCAGTATTTT. The encoded protein is CASSGINTDTQYF.

The chain has TRBV20-1 and TRBJ2-7, with 8 bases identical to TRBD2. CDR1 and CDR2 from the germline V gene are DFQATT and SNEGSKA (reference sequence). The trim removed 1 base at V and 2 bases at J, leaving 7 bases unmatched. This CDR3 has 15 amino acids. The DNA for the CDR3 is TGCAGTGCTAGAGGCACTAGCGGAGATGCCTACGAGCAGTACTTC. Translation gives CSARGTSGDAYEQYF.

The chain links TRBV11-2 to TRBJ2-4; a weak D match, TRBD2 (5 bases). Germline values: CDR1 SGHAT, CDR2 FQNNGV. CDR3 length: 13 amino acids. V was pared by 5 bases and J by 13 bases, with 18 bases between. The chain's CDR3 is CASSHLKGWEQYF. The CDR3 DNA reads as TGTGCCAGCAGCCACCTTAAGGGTTGGGAGCAGTACTTC.